This T cell receptor (beta chain) was found in a study of technical replicates of blood from a few donors. This table comes from immunoSEQ multiplex PCR, and its TCRdb copy is limited to in-frame clones, with some not included. Found here are some 76,000 clones, 95% to 98% of them singletons; the top ten hold approximately 0.2%. This CDR3 has 16 amino acids. V was cut by 2 bases and J by 5 bases, with 18 bases left in between. Germline CDR1 and CDR2: MDHEN and SYDVKM. The rearrangement joins TRBV28 to TRBJ2-5; weak D call: TRBD2 (6 bases). The sample consisted of T cells isolated from PBMCs. This TCR came from a human donor in good health. The CDR3 DNA reads TGTGCCAGCAGTTTACCTCTCCCGGGAGCCAGGGAGACCCAGTACTTC. Amino acids: CASSLPLPGARETQYF.